The clone carrying this T cell receptor (beta chain) was observed a single time. Its antigen remains unknown. CDR3 size: 14 residues. Trimming shortened V by 0 bases and J by 4 bases, and 7 bases separated the two germline ends. Germline-derived CDR1 and CDR2 are MNHEY and SVGAGI. This entry is derived from a study of shared clonotypes between healthy human individuals. Whole-study context: CD4 naive and memory got three plates each, CD8 naive two, CD8 memory one. Broader study findings: In contrast to clonotypes shared by all four donors, non-shared clonotypes had lower generation probabilities.

The method was immunoSEQ multiplex PCR; TCRdb's version includes in-frame clones alone and lacks a portion of them. The sample includes just over 2,000,000 clones, 85% to 95% of them seen just once. Sequencing used naive CD4+ T cells sorted from blood. Regarding subset: CD45RA+ positively selected. The chain has TRBV6-5 and TRBJ1-3; D is ambiguous. The sequence was obtained from a man between 18 and 29 years old in good health. CDR3 region: CASSYSTRGNTIYF. The CDR3 nucleotides read TGTGCCAGCAGTTACTCGACTCGGGGAAACACCATATATTTT.